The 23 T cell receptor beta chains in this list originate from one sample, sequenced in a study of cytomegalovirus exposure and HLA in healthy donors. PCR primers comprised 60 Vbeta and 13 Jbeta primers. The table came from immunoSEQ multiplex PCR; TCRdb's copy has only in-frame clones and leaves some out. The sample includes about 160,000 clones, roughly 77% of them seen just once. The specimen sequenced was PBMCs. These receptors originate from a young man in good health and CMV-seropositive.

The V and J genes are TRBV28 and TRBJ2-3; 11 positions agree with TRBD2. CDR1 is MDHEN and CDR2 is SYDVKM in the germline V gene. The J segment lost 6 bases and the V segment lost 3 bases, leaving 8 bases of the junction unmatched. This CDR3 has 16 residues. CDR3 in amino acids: CASSFLALAGVDTQYF. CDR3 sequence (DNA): TGTGCCAGCAGTTTTTTGGCACTAGCGGGGGTGGATACGCAGTATTTT.

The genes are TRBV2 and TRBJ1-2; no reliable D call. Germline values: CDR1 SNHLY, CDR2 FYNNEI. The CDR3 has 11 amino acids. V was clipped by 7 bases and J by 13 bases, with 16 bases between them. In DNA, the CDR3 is TGTGCCAGCACTTATATTAGTATAAGCACCTTC. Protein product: CASTYISISTF.

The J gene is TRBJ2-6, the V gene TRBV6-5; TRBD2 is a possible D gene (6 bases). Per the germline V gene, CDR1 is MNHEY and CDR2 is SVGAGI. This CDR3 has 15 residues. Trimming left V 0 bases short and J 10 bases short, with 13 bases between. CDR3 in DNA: TGTGCCAGCAGTTACTCGAGGTCGCGGGATAACGTCCTGACTTTC. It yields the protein CASSYSRSRDNVLTF.

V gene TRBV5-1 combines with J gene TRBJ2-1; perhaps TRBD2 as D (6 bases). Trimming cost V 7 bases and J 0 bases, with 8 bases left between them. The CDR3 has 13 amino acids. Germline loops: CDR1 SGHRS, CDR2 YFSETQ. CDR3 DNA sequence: TGCGCCAGCCGGGACTCCTCCTACAATGAGCAGTTCTTC. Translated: CASRDSSYNEQFF.

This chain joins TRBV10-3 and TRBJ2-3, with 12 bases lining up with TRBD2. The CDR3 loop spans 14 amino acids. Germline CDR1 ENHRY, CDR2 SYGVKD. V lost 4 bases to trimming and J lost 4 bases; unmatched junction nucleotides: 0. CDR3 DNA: TGTGCCATCAGTGGGACTAGCGGGGCAGATACGCAGTATTTT. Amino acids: CAISGTSGADTQYF.

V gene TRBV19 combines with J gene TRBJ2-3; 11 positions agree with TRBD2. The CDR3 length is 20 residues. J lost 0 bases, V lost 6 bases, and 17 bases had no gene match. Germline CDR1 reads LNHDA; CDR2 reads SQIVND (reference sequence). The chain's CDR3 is CASSGPTGTSGHPSTDTQYF. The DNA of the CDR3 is TGTGCCAGTAGCGGCCCCACGGGGACTAGCGGACATCCTAGCACAGATACGCAGTATTTT.

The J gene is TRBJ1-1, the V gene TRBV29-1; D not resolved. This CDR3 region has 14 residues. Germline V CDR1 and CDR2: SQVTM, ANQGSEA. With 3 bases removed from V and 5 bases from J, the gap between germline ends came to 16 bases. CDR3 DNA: TGCAGCGTTGACCCCCATGGCGGCAGAACTGAAGCTTTCTTT. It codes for CSVDPHGGRTEAFF.

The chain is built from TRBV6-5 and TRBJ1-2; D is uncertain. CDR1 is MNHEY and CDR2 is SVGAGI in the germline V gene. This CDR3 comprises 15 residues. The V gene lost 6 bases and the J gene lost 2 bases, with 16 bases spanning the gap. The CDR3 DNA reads TGTGCCAGCAGGAGGGCGTGGAGGTCAAACTATGGCTACACCTTC. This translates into CASRRAWRSNYGYTF.

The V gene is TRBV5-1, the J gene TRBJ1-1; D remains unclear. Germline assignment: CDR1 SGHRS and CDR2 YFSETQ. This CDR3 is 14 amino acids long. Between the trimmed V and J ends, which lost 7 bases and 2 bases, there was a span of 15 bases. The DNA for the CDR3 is TGCGCCAGCTCACTGACAAGATCAAACACTGAAGCTTTCTTT. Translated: CASSLTRSNTEAFF.

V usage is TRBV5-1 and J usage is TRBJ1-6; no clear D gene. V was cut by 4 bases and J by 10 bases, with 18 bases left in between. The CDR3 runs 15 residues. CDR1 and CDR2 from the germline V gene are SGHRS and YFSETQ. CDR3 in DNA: TGCGCCAGCAGCCCAAATACCGGGAGAAACTCACCCCTCCACTTT. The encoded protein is CASSPNTGRNSPLHF.

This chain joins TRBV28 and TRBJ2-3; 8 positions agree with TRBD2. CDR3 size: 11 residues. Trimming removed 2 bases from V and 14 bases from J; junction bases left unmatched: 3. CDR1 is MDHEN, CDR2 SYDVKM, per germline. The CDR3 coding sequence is TGTGCCAGCAGTTTAATGGGACTAGGGTATTTT. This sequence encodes CASSLMGLGYF.

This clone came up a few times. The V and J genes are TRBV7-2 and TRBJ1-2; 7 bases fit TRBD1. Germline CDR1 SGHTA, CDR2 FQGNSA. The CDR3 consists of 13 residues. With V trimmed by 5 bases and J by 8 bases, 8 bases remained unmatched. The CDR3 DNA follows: TGTGCCAGCAGCGAAGACAGGGTCGAGGGCTACACCTTC. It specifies CASSEDRVEGYTF.

CDR3 sequence: CASSLTRTDTQYF. The CDR3 nucleotides read TGTGCCAGCAGCTTGACTCGCACAGATACGCAGTATTTT. This chain connects TRBV5-4 to TRBJ2-3; no clear D gene. Germline assignment: CDR1 SGHNT and CDR2 YYREEE (reference sequence). V lost 1 base and J 1 base, leaving 4 bases between the germline ends. The CDR3 runs to 13 residues.

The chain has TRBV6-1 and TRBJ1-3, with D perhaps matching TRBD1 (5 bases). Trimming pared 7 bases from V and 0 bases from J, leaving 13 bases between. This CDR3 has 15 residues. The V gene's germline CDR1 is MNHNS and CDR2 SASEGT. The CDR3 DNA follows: TGTGCCAGCAAAGGATTGGGACTCTCTGGAAACACCATATATTTT. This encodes CASKGLGLSGNTIYF.

In DNA, the CDR3 is TGTGCCAGCAGTGAGTTCCGGACTAGCGGGAGGTCTCCCACAGATACGCAGTATTTT. This codes for CASSEFRTSGRSPTDTQYF. The chain has TRBV2 and TRBJ2-3, with 14 bases fitting TRBD2. CDR3 length equals 19 residues. V lost 3 bases and J lost 2; bases outside the gene matches: 10. The germline V gene encodes CDR1 SNHLY and CDR2 FYNNEI.

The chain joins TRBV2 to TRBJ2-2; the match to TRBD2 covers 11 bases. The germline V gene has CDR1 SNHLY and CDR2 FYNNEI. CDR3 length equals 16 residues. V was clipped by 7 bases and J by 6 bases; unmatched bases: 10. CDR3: CASKILAGEMAGELFF. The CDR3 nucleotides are TGTGCCAGCAAAATACTAGCGGGGGAAATGGCCGGGGAGCTGTTTTTT. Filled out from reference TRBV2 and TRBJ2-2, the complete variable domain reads EPEVTQTPSHQVTQMGQEVILRCVPISNHLYFYWYRQILGQKVEFLVSFYNNEISEKSEIFDDQFSVERPDGSNFTLKIRSTKLEDSAMYFCASKILAGEMAGELFFGEGSRLTVL.

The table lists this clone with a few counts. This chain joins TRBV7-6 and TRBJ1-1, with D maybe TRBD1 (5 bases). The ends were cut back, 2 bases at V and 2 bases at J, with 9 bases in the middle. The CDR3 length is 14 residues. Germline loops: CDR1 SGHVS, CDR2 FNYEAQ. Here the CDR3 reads CASSLFQGNTEAFF. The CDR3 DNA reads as TGTGCCAGCAGCTTATTTCAGGGAAACACTGAAGCTTTCTTT.

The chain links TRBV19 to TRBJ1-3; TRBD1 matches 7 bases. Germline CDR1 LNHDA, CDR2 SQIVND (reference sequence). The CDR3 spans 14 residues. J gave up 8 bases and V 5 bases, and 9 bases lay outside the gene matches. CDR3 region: CASSATGEWDTIYF. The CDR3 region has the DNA TGTGCCAGTAGTGCCACAGGGGAGTGGGACACCATATATTTT.

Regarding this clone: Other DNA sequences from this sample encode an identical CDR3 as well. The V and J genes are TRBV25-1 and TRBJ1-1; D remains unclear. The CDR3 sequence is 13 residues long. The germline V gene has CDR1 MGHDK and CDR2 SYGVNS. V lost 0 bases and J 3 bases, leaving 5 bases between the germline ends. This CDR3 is CASSEYEDTEAFF. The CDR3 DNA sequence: TGTGCCAGCAGTGAATATGAGGACACTGAAGCTTTCTTT.

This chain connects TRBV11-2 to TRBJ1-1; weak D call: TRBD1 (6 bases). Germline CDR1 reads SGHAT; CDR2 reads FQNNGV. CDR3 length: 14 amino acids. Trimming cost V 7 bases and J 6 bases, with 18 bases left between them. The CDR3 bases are TGTGCCAGCACCCCAAAGGGGGGGAGGGCTGAAGCTTTCTTT. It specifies CASTPKGGRAEAFF.

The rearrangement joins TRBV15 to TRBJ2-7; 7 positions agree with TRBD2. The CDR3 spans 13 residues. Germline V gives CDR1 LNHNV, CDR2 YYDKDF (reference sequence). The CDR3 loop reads CATSKRDVGTFVV. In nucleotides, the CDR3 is TGTGCCACCAGCAAGCGGGACGTCGGGACCTTCGTCGTC.

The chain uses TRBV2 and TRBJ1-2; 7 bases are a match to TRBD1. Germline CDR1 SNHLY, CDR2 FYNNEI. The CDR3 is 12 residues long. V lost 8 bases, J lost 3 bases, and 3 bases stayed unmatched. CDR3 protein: CASARGDYGYTF. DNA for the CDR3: TGTGCCAGCGCCAGGGGGGACTATGGCTACACCTTC.

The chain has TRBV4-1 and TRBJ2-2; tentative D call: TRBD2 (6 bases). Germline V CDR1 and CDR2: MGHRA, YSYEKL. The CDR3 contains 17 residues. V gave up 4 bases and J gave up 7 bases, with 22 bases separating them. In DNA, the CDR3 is TGCGCCAGCAGCCCAGACCTCAGGAGGGAGGACCGCGGGGAGCTGTTTTTT. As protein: CASSPDLRREDRGELFF.